A selection of T cell receptor beta chains follows, all from one sample in a study of blood T cell repertoires in COVID-19. Data came from immunoSEQ multiplex PCR; TCRdb stores just in-frame clones and leaves some out. The data hold hundreds of thousands of clones, with 75% to 90% observed a single time. The sequenced sample was peripheral blood. These receptors were collected from a middle-aged man with acute or convalescent COVID-19. Both conserved end residues are part of each CDR3. The D gene is left open where the match is weak. Size is omitted from some rows. Given values are once, few, many or a class for expanded clones.

V	length	J	size	D	CDR3	DNA
TRBV11-2	15	TRBJ2-2	.	TRBD1	CASSRQGVNTGELFF	TGTGCCAGCAGCCGACAGGGGGTGAACACCGGGGAGCTGTTTTTT
TRBV19	18	TRBJ1-2	.	.	CASSMERGGVRGGYGYTF	TGTGCCAGTAGTATGGAAAGAGGGGGAGTCCGCGGGGGCTATGGCTACACCTTC
TRBV6-5	11	TRBJ2-7	.	TRBD2	CAGGGSYEQYF	TGTGCCGGGGGGGGTTCCTACGAGCAGTACTTC
TRBV3-1/TRBV3-2	15	TRBJ1-2	.	TRBD1	CASSPRQGESYGYTF	TGTGCCAGCAGCCCTAGACAGGGAGAGAGCTATGGCTACACCTTC
TRBV2	14	TRBJ1-1	.	.	CASSYGAQRTEAFF	TGTGCCAGCAGTTATGGGGCCCAAAGGACTGAAGCTTTCTTT
TRBV7-2	17	TRBJ2-4	.	TRBD1	CASSLNLWTGGRNIQYF	TGTGCCAGCAGCCTTAACCTCTGGACAGGGGGTAGAAACATTCAGTACTTC
TRBV2	17	TRBJ1-5	.	.	CASKGPGLSDSNQPQHF	TGTGCCAGCAAAGGCCCCGGACTTTCAGATAGCAATCAGCCCCAGCATTTT
TRBV12-5	17	TRBJ1-6	.	.	CASGPPGRGGGNSPLHF	TGTGCTAGTGGTCCCCCCGGTAGGGGAGGAGGCAATTCACCCCTCCACTTT
TRBV2	13	TRBJ1-1	.	.	CATSRDSNTEAFF	TGTGCCACTTCCCGGGACTCGAACACTGAAGCTTTCTTT
TRBV19	14	TRBJ1-3	.	.	CASTDSFGLGTIYF	TGTGCCAGTACAGACAGTTTTGGCCTGGGCACCATATATTTT
TRBV5-5	14	TRBJ2-1	.	TRBD2	CASSLIAGYNEQFF	TGTGCCAGCAGCTTAATAGCGGGGTACAATGAGCAGTTCTTC
TRBV5-1	13	TRBJ1-2	.	.	CASSLGVAYGYTF	TGCGCCAGCAGCTTAGGGGTGGCCTATGGCTACACCTTC
TRBV5-1	17	TRBJ1-1	.	TRBD1	CASSRRTGELGVTEAFF	TGCGCCAGCAGCCGCCGGACAGGGGAGCTTGGAGTGACTGAAGCTTTCTTT
TRBV13	16	TRBJ1-2	.	.	CASSFLVGLEDDGYTF	TGTGCCAGCAGCTTTCTCGTGGGGCTCGAGGACGATGGCTACACCTTC
TRBV19	14	TRBJ1-5	.	TRBD1	CASSDRGPGQPQHF	TGTGCCAGTTCAGACAGGGGGCCGGGTCAGCCCCAGCATTTT
TRBV2	13	TRBJ1-3	.	.	CASNSYSGNTIYF	TGTGCCAGCAACAGCTACTCTGGAAACACCATATATTTT
TRBV27	17	TRBJ1-6	.	TRBD1	CASSLVPPGTGNSPLHF	TGTGCCAGCAGCCTTGTCCCGCCCGGGACAGGGAATTCACCCCTCCACTTT
TRBV7-3	15	TRBJ2-2	.	.	CASSFRQAGTGELFF	TGTGCCAGCAGCTTCCGACAGGCTGGCACCGGGGAGCTGTTTTTT
TRBV4-1	15	TRBJ2-1	.	.	CASSQDLPYYNEQFF	TGCGCCAGCAGCCAAGATCTTCCCTACTACAATGAGCAGTTCTTC
TRBV14	14	TRBJ1-1	few	TRBD1	CASSLQTGGTEAFF	TGTGCCAGCAGCCTCCAGACAGGGGGGACTGAAGCTTTCTTT
TRBV7-9	15	TRBJ2-2	.	.	CASPGTQRDTGELFF	TGTGCCAGCCCCGGGACTCAAAGGGACACCGGGGAGCTGTTTTTT
TRBV5-4	14	TRBJ1-2	.	.	CASSMDLSGGGYTF	TGTGCCAGCAGCATGGACTTATCAGGTGGTGGCTACACCTTC
TRBV5-5	15	TRBJ1-2	.	TRBD1	CASSLVGTGAFGYTF	TGTGCCAGCAGCTTGGTTGGGACAGGGGCTTTTGGCTACACCTTC
TRBV5-5	15	TRBJ1-1	.	.	CASSVYGVKGAEAFF	TGTGCCAGCAGCGTATACGGCGTTAAAGGGGCTGAAGCTTTCTTT
TRBV19	12	TRBJ1-1	.	.	CASSMWGPEAFF	TGTGCCAGTAGTATGTGGGGCCCTGAAGCTTTCTTT
TRBV30	17	TRBJ2-3	.	.	CAWSVLRQGKGPDTQYF	TGTGCCTGGAGTGTACTCCGGCAGGGGAAGGGTCCAGATACGCAGTATTTT
TRBV15	16	TRBJ2-7	.	TRBD2	CATSRVRGGRNNEQYF	TGTGCCACCAGCAGAGTTCGCGGGGGTAGGAACAACGAGCAGTACTTC
TRBV6-5	14	TRBJ1-6	.	TRBD1	CASTWRTGESPLHF	TGTGCCAGCACATGGAGGACAGGGGAATCACCCCTCCACTTT
TRBV7-3	12	TRBJ2-1	.	TRBD2	CASSLERGRRFF	TGTGCCAGCAGCTTGGAGCGGGGGAGGAGGTTCTTC
TRBV2	13	TRBJ2-7	once	.	CASSEGQSREQYF	TGTGCCAGCAGTGAAGGACAGTCAAGGGAGCAGTACTTC
TRBV11-2	15	TRBJ2-1	.	TRBD1	CASSPQGVVNNEQFF	TGTGCCAGCTCCCCCCAGGGGGTTGTCAACAATGAGCAGTTCTTC
TRBV7-2	15	TRBJ1-4	.	TRBD1	CASSLPGQTHEKLFF	TGTGCCAGCAGCCTCCCGGGACAGACCCATGAAAAACTGTTTTTT
TRBV10-2	15	TRBJ1-1	.	.	CASSESQGKNTEAFF	TGCGCCAGCAGTGAGTCACAGGGTAAGAACACTGAAGCTTTCTTT
TRBV5-1	15	TRBJ1-1	.	.	CASSLGPGTNTEAFF	TGCGCCAGCAGCTTGGGGCCGGGAACGAACACTGAAGCTTTCTTT
TRBV18	16	TRBJ1-5	.	TRBD1	CASSPEAGGRNQPQHF	TGTGCCAGCTCACCAGAGGCAGGGGGTAGAAATCAGCCCCAGCATTTT
TRBV7-6	15	TRBJ2-7	once	.	CASSPIGTSSYEQYF	TGTGCCAGCAGCCCCATTGGGACATCCTCCTACGAGCAGTACTTC
TRBV2	16	TRBJ2-1	.	TRBD2	CASSAPSGGIYNEQFF	TGTGCCAGCAGTGCCCCTAGCGGGGGGATTTACAATGAGCAGTTCTTC
TRBV19	14	TRBJ1-2	few	TRBD1	CASQADRESYGYTF	TGTGCCAGTCAAGCCGACAGGGAGAGCTATGGCTACACCTTC
TRBV7-3	14	TRBJ1-1	.	.	CASSQGGVEAEAFF	TGTGCCAGCAGCCAAGGAGGGGTAGAGGCTGAAGCTTTCTTT
TRBV15	14	TRBJ1-5	.	TRBD1	CATSRATGDQPQHF	TGTGCCACCAGCAGGGCGACAGGGGATCAGCCCCAGCATTTT
TRBV11-3	16	TRBJ1-2	.	TRBD1	CASSLDLGQEVRGYTF	TGTGCCAGCAGCTTAGATCTCGGACAGGAGGTGAGGGGCTACACCTTC
TRBV12-5	16	TRBJ2-2	.	.	CASGLVLVRGAGELFF	TGTGCTAGTGGTTTGGTACTAGTCAGGGGGGCCGGGGAGCTGTTTTTT
TRBV5-6	16	TRBJ2-2	once	TRBD2	CASSPLAGGYTGELFF	TGTGCCAGCAGTCCTCTAGCGGGGGGTTACACCGGGGAGCTGTTTTTT
TRBV18	16	TRBJ1-1	once	TRBD1	CASSPQTGGFNTEAFF	TGTGCCAGCTCACCTCAGACAGGGGGGTTCAACACTGAAGCTTTCTTT
TRBV3-1/TRBV3-2	17	TRBJ2-3	.	TRBD2	CASSQGTSGHLTDTQYF	TGTGCCAGCAGCCAAGGGACTAGCGGGCACCTCACAGATACGCAGTATTTT
TRBV7-6	15	TRBJ2-7	.	TRBD2	CASSPAGGLTYEQYF	TGTGCCAGCAGCCCAGCGGGGGGCTTGACCTACGAGCAGTACTTC
TRBV19	15	TRBJ1-4	.	.	CASSFGVRSNEKLFF	TGTGCCAGTAGTTTCGGGGTTCGGAGTAATGAAAAACTGTTTTTT
TRBV5-6	15	TRBJ1-4	.	TRBD1	CASSFPGQGNEKLFF	TGTGCCAGCAGCTTTCCGGGACAGGGTAATGAAAAACTGTTTTTT
TRBV23-1	17	TRBJ1-5	.	TRBD1	CASSQSAGQRSNQPQHF	TGCGCCAGCAGTCAATCGGCGGGACAGCGTAGCAATCAGCCCCAGCATTTT
TRBV2	12	TRBJ2-5	.	.	CASSDPEETQYF	TGTGCCAGCAGTGACCCAGAAGAGACCCAGTACTTC
TRBV5-8	14	TRBJ2-1	once	.	CASSPGTFNNEQFF	TGTGCCAGCAGCCCCGGGACATTTAACAATGAGCAGTTCTTC
TRBV19	14	TRBJ2-7	.	.	CASSIAGYSYEQYF	TGTGCCAGTAGTATCGCAGGGTATTCCTACGAGCAGTACTTC
TRBV5-1	14	TRBJ1-2	once	.	CASSLSPSDYGYTF	TGCGCCAGCAGCTTGTCGCCTAGTGACTATGGCTACACCTTC
TRBV19	15	TRBJ2-6	.	.	CASTLSGVGANVLTF	TGTGCCAGTACCCTATCGGGGGTAGGGGCCAACGTCCTGACTTTC
TRBV19	14	TRBJ1-5	few	TRBD1	CASGARTGVQPQHF	TGTGCCAGTGGAGCCCGGACAGGGGTTCAGCCCCAGCATTTT
TRBV3-1/TRBV3-2	12	TRBJ1-5	.	.	CASSQEGGPQHF	TGTGCCAGCAGCCAAGAGGGGGGGCCCCAGCATTTT
TRBV11-2	12	TRBJ1-2	once	.	CASSPRSYGYTF	TGTGCCAGCAGCCCCCGGAGCTATGGCTACACCTTC
TRBV10-3	13	TRBJ1-2	.	.	CAISVELSSGYTF	TGTGCCATCAGTGTTGAGTTGAGTAGTGGCTACACCTTC
TRBV5-1	14	TRBJ2-2	.	.	CASSLDRNTGELFF	TGCGCCAGCAGCCTCGACAGGAACACCGGGGAGCTGTTTTTT
TRBV6-5	13	TRBJ1-1	.	.	CASSTGLGTEAFF	TGTGCCAGCTCAACAGGGCTGGGGACTGAAGCTTTCTTT